This T cell receptor (beta chain) comes out of a study of T-cell memory formation after mild COVID-19. Notes on the study in general: Clones contracting over day 15 to 85 were CD4/CD8 balanced, with later expanders leaning CD4+. Some responding clones appeared in pre-infection memory, suggesting cross-reactive memory joined.

The V gene's germline CDR1 is MGHRA and CDR2 YSYEKL. The V end was cut by 4 bases, the J end by 3 bases, with 12 bases between. The CDR3 spans 14 residues. With respect to this clonotype: The antigen is unknown.

Each CDR3 protein is one row after TCRdb ran MiXCR on the 5' RACE reads. The data hold roughly 600,000 distinct CDR3 sequences, with under 20% observed a single time. The rearrangement links TRBV4-1 to TRBJ1-1; D unresolved. The sequence was collected from an adult woman who had mild COVID-19 (a few samples of this study predate the infection). Cell type and time point are not known. Sequences were obtained from PBMCs or a T cell subset sorted from them (not recorded which). The CDR3 sequence: CASSLTVPDTEAFF. The CDR3 DNA sequence: TGCGCCAGCAGCCTCACGGTCCCGGACACTGAAGCTTTCTTT.